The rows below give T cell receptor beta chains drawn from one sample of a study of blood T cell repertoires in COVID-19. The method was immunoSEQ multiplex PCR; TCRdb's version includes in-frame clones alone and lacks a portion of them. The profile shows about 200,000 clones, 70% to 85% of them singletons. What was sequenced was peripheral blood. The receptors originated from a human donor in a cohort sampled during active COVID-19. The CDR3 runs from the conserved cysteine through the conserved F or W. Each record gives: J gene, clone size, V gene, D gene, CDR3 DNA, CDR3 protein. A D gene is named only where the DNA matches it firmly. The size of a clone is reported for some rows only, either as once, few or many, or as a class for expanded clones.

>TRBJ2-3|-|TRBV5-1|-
TGCGCCAGCAGCTTGGATCACATGAGCACAGATACGCAGTATTTT
CASSLDHMSTDTQYF
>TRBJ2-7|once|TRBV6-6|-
TGTGCCAGCAGTTACCCAGGGAGGTACGAGCAGTACTTC
CASSYPGRYEQYF
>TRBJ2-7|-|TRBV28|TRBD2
TGTGCCAGCATCAATCAGGGACTAGCGGGAGCCTTTTACGAGCAGTACTTC
CASINQGLAGAFYEQYF
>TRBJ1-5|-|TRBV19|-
TGTGCCAGTAGTCCAATAGCGCGCAGCGGATTCAATCAGCCCCAGCATTTT
CASSPIARSGFNQPQHF
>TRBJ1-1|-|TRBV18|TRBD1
TGTGCCAGCTCATCGCCAACAGGGGCTGAAGCTTTCTTT
CASSSPTGAEAFF
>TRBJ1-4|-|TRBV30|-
TGTGCCTGGAGCAAAACCCCAGAAACTAATGAAAAACTGTTTTTT
CAWSKTPETNEKLFF
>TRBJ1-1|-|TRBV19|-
TGTGCCAGTAGTTCGCATCCGGGACTAAGGGGTCAGCTTGAAGCTTTCTTT
CASSSHPGLRGQLEAFF
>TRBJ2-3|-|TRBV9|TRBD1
TGTGCCAGCAGCCCATCGGGGACAGGAAGAGATACGCAGTATTTT
CASSPSGTGRDTQYF
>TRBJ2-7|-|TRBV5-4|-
TGTGCCAGCAGCTTGCCCGACAGATTCTACGAGCAGTACTTC
CASSLPDRFYEQYF
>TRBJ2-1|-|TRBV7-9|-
TGTGCCAGCAGACAAGCCGGGGTTAGCTCCTACAATGAGCAGTTCTTC
CASRQAGVSSYNEQFF
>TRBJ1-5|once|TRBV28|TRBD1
TGTGCCAGCAGTTCCCAGACAGGGTCGGTTCAGCCCCAGCATTTT
CASSSQTGSVQPQHF
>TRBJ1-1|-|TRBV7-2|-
TGTGCCAGCAGCTTAGTCAGGGACACTGAAGCTTTCTTT
CASSLVRDTEAFF
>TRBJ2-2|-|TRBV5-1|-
TGCGCCAGCAGCTTGGCCACGGCGAACACCGGGGAGCTGTTTTTT
CASSLATANTGELFF
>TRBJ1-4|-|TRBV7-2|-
TGTGCCAGCAGCGCAAAAGCGTTGCGGGCTGAAAAACTGTTTTTT
CASSAKALRAEKLFF
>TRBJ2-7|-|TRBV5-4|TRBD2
TGTGCCAGCAGCGGGACTAGCGGGAGCGAGCAGTACTTC
CASSGTSGSEQYF
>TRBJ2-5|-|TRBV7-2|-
TGTGCCAGCAGCCGAGATAGGGGAGAGACCCAGTACTTC
CASSRDRGETQYF
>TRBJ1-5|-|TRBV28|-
TGTGCCAGCAGTTTATCCGCAGGGACTCGGCCCCAGCATTTT
CASSLSAGTRPQHF
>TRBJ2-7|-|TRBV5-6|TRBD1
TGTGCCAGCAGCTTGGGACAGGGGAGAAGGGAGCAGTACTTC
CASSLGQGRREQYF
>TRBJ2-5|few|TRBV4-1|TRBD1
TGCGCCAGCACCCAGAGAGTTCCCCCCGGGACAGGGCAAGAGACCCAGTACTTC
CASTQRVPPGTGQETQYF
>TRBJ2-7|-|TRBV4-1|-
TGCGCCAGCAGCCTACGAGACACTCCCTACGAGCAGTACTTC
CASSLRDTPYEQYF
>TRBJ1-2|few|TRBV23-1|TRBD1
TGCGCCAGCAAGCGAACAGGGGCGAGTTATGGCTACACCTTC
CASKRTGASYGYTF
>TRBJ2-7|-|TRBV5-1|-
TGCGCCAGCAGCTTGACGGGAAGCTCCTACGAGCAGTACTTC
CASSLTGSSYEQYF